This note documents a single T cell receptor beta chain sequence. This clone was seen once. The antigen this receptor binds is unknown. Per-base quality was not reported, and no clone a single base away is much larger than it. One collaborating source in Seattle enrolled patients while the patients were actively infected and followed the patients over time throughout the course of disease. The collaborating institutions used their own protocols to collect whole blood in K2EDTA tubes. For TCRbeta analysis, collaborators shipped samples as frozen whole blood, isolated PBMCs, or DNA extracted from either of those sample types. These data belong to a study of blood T cell repertoires in COVID-19 (dated by TCRdb to 2020 to 2022). For context, the study as a whole: Samples from collaborators originated in the United States, Italy and Spain and spanned both the acute and convalescent phases of COVID-19. The dataset comprised deeply sampled blood TCRbeta repertoires from subjects exposed to, actively infected with, or recovered from COVID-19. The prospective study material was composed of cDNA or gDNA derived from T cells, B-cell-depleted T cells, or PBMCs. Samples were obtained from the ongoing ImmuneRACE study (first 160 participants) and from over 1,000 subjects provided by 6 global collaborators. Nearly every sample came with metadata listing a de-identified subject ID, COVID-19 status, age in years and sex. The repertoires were released in a freely available public database meant as a resource for research on the immune response to SARS-CoV-2. Where HLA class I and class II types were available, the types were taken from metadata supplied by the sample provider, not from assay-based typing.

Deletion took 4 bases off V and 2 bases off J, with a span of 21 bases between the germline ends. CDR1 and CDR2 were assigned from the germline V gene as SGDLS and YYNGEE. CDR3 length: 17 amino acids, cysteine to phenylalanine. Here the CDR3 DNA is all that survives: 51 bases in frame from base 1. Broader findings and caveats from the paper: The amount of clinical and demographic metadata varied by source and participant and was provided uncurated.

The immunoSEQ Assay, a bias-controlled multiplex PCR, was used to amplify TCRbeta CDR3 regions from genomic DNA. As for the authors' bioinformatics: Within the assay, amplification of reference gene primers was used to estimate how many nucleated cells each sample contained. To quantify the absolute abundance of each unique TCRbeta CDR3 rearrangement, sequence reads were collapsed and filtered. For each sample, productive Simpson clonality was calculated as the square root of Simpson's diversity index over productive rearrangements. TCRdb's version of the immuneACCESS table is confined to in-frame rearrangements and falls short of the full clone set. An unresolved V gene accounts for under half of the shortfall where checked; the remainder is of unknown origin. The DNA was the basis for D and trimming; V, J and clone size are from that table. Across this sample there are approximately 440,000 clones, with about nine tenths seen only once. The ten largest clones represent about 12% of the sample.

The sequenced sample was peripheral blood. The sequence is built from TRBV9 and TRBJ1-2; too little of a D gene remains to name it. This receptor was taken from a woman aged 50 to 60 with COVID-19, enrolled during active disease. This receptor carries the CDR3 CASSSKTPGNPNYGYTF. The DNA reads TGTGCCAGCAGCTCTAAAACCCCAGGAAACCCCAACTATGGCTACACCTTC.